Each of the 12 T cell receptor beta chains below was sequenced from the same sample in a study of cytomegalovirus exposure and HLA in healthy donors. With 60 Vbeta and 13 Jbeta primers, the PCR was carried out. The repertoire was sequenced with immunoSEQ multiplex PCR; TCRdb's copy has only in-frame clones and lacks some. The sample lists approximately 220,000 clones; about four fifths were seen once. The source material was PBMCs. The receptors stem from a man under 40 in good health and CMV-seronegative.

The V and J genes are TRBV15 and TRBJ2-2, with D perhaps TRBD1 (6 bases). Germline loops: CDR1 LNHNV, CDR2 YYDKDF (reference sequence). V gave up 5 bases and J gave up 5 bases, with 15 bases separating them. The CDR3 is 15 residues long. Here the CDR3 DNA reads TGTGCCACCAGCCCTACAGGGATAGGGACCGGGGAGCTGTTTTTT. Its protein product is CATSPTGIGTGELFF.

Details on this clone: Other nucleotide sequences from this sample produce the same CDR3. This CDR3 reads CASSSGTVSYEQYF. CDR3 nucleotides: TGTGCCAGCAGCTCCGGGACAGTCTCCTACGAGCAGTACTTC. The chain recombines TRBV7-9 with TRBJ2-7; TRBD1 matches at 7 bases. The V gene's germline CDR1 is SEHNR and CDR2 FQNEAQ (reference sequence). This CDR3 spans 14 amino acids. After removal of 4 bases from V and 0 bases from J, the junction contained 3 bases not matched to a gene.

This clone was seen only once. The rearrangement links TRBV7-8 to TRBJ2-3; the match to TRBD1 covers 7 bases. Germline assignment: CDR1 SGHVS and CDR2 FQNEAQ. V shed 5 bases, J shed 9 bases, and the junction held 5 bases outside the gene matches. The CDR3 loop spans 12 amino acids. CDR3 amino acids: CASSTTGSTQYF. CDR3 in DNA: TGTGCCAGCAGCACGACAGGGTCGACGCAGTATTTT.

This clone was detected only a few times. This CDR3 reads CASSFTGAVEKLFF. CDR3 sequence (DNA): TGTGCCAGCAGTTTTACAGGGGCTGTCGAAAAACTGTTTTTT. The chain employs TRBV28 and TRBJ1-4; 7 bases align to TRBD1. The CDR3 covers 14 residues. J was trimmed by 8 bases and V by 3 bases; bases with no gene match: 6. Per germline, CDR1 MDHEN and CDR2 SYDVKM.

The chain has TRBV13 and TRBJ1-4; D not resolved. The germline gives CDR1 PRHDT, CDR2 FYEKMQ (reference sequence). CDR3 length: 15 residues. Trimming pared 1 base from V and 3 bases from J, leaving 9 bases between. The CDR3 DNA is TGTGCCAGCAGCTTAGCCCAGAGGGCTAATGAAAAACTGTTTTTT. Translating gives CASSLAQRANEKLFF.

The chain joins TRBV6-5 to TRBJ1-1; the D gene is possibly TRBD1 (6 bases). CDR3 size: 15 residues. Deletions cut 5 bases from V and 5 bases from J, with 18 bases between. Germline CDR1 MNHEY, CDR2 SVGAGI. The CDR3 DNA reads TGTGCCAGCAGTAGAAACAGGGTTTTCGGGACTGAAGCTTTCTTT. Protein: CASSRNRVFGTEAFF.

This clone was seen only once. The chain links TRBV7-9 to TRBJ2-1; 10 bases agree with TRBD2. The CDR3 length is 18 residues. Germline V CDR1 and CDR2: SEHNR, FQNEAQ (reference sequence). V shed 5 bases and J 3 bases; nucleotides not matched to a gene: 13. This CDR3 is CASSRATSSGGVYNEQFF. CDR3 in DNA: TGTGCCAGCAGCCGAGCTACGTCTAGCGGGGGAGTCTACAATGAGCAGTTCTTC.

The count of this clone is one. Here the CDR3 reads CASSVPRSSYEQYF. The CDR3 nucleotides are TGTGCCAGCAGCGTCCCTAGGAGCTCCTACGAGCAGTACTTC. The gene calls are TRBV7-3 and TRBJ2-7; D gene ambiguous. Germline CDR1 and CDR2: SGHTA and FQGTGA. The CDR3 contains 14 residues. V was clipped by 5 bases and J by 0 bases, with 11 bases between them.

CDR3 residues: CASTLSGPDYEQYF. The CDR3 coding sequence is TGCGCCAGCACCCTTAGCGGTCCCGACTACGAGCAGTACTTC. This sequence joins TRBV10-2 and TRBJ2-5; maybe TRBD2 (6 bases). The closer fit of TRBJ2-7 to the DNA end suggests the J call may be wrong. The CDR3 runs to 14 residues. Germline V CDR1 and CDR2: WSHSY, SAAADI.

DNA of the CDR3: TGTGCCAGCAGCCAAAACGTACTCGGGAGCTCCTACGAGCAGTACTTC. Amino acid sequence: CASSQNVLGSSYEQYF. The rearrangement joins TRBV28 to TRBJ2-7, with TRBD2 as a possible D gene (6 bases). Trimming took 6 bases from V and 0 from J, leaving 18 bases between them. The CDR3 length is 16 residues. The germline CDR1 and CDR2 sequences are MDHEN and SYDVKM.

This clone is a singleton in its sample. This chain's CDR3 is CASSGRQGLRNQPQHF. CDR3 bases: TGTGCCAGCAGCGGTAGACAGGGGCTGCGCAATCAGCCCCAGCATTTT. This rearrangement joins TRBV5-6 to TRBJ1-5; 8 bases map to TRBD1. This CDR3 spans 16 amino acids. V lost 4 bases to trimming and J lost 2 bases; unmatched junction nucleotides: 8. Germline lookup yields CDR1 SGHDT and CDR2 YYEEEE.

The chain links TRBV18 to TRBJ1-3; unclear D gene. The length of the CDR3 is 14 residues. The germline CDR1 and CDR2 sequences are KGHSH and LQKENI. Trimming took off 3 bases at V and 4 bases at J, with 10 bases between the two ends. CDR3 nucleotide sequence: TGTGCCAGCTCACCCCTGGCGGAAGGAAACACCATATATTTT. Translated, it gives CASSPLAEGNTIYF.